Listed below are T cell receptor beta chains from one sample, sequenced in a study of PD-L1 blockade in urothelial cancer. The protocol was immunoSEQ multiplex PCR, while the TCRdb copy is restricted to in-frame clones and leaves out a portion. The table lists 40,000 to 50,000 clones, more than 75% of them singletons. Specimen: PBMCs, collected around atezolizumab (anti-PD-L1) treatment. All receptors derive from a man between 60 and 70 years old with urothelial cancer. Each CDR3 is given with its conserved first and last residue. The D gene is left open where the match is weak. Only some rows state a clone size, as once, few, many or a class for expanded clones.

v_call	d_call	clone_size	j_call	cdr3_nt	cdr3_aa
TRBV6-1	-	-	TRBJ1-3	TGTGCCAGCAGTGAAGTCGTAGGGGGCTCTGGAAACACCATATATTTT	CASSEVVGGSGNTIYF
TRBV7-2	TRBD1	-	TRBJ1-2	TGTGCCAGCAGCTTAGAAGGGACAGGGCCCTATGGCTACACCTTC	CASSLEGTGPYGYTF
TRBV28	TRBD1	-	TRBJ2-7	TGTGCCAGCAGTATCACGGGACAGGGACGCTCCTACGAGCAGTACTTC	CASSITGQGRSYEQYF
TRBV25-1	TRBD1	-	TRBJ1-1	TGTGCCAGCAAAAGACAGGGGGCGTGGGACACTGAAGCTTTCTTT	CASKRQGAWDTEAFF
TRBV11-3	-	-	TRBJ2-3	TGTGCCAGCAGCTTAACCCTCGAGCTAGCGGATACGCAGTATTTT	CASSLTLELADTQYF
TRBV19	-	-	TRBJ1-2	TGTGCCAGTGAATCCAGGGCCTATGGCTACACCTTC	CASESRAYGYTF
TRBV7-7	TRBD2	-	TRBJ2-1	TGTGCTAGCAGCTTAGGAGGTTCGGAGCGGGGAAATGGACGGAACAATGAGCAGTTCTTC	CASSLGGSERGNGRNNEQFF
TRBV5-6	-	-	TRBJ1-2	TGTGCCAGCAGCTTAATGGGACAAAACTATGGCTACACCTTC	CASSLMGQNYGYTF
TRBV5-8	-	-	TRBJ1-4	TGTGCCAGCAGTAACCCACCGGACAGTAGGAATGAAAAACTGTTTTTT	CASSNPPDSRNEKLFF
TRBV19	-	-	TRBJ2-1	TGTGCCAGTAGTGTGGACAGCTACAATGAGCAGTTCTTC	CASSVDSYNEQFF
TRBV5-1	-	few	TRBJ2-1	TGCGCCAGCAGCTTGGAAAACTACTACAATGAGCAGTTCTTC	CASSLENYYNEQFF
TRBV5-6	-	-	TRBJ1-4	TGTGCCAGCAGCTTTGCAGGGGTGCCTGAAAAACTGTTTTTT	CASSFAGVPEKLFF
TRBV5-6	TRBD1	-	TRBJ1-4	TGTGCCAGCAGCTTGGGACAGGGTGCTAATGAAAAACTGTTTTTT	CASSLGQGANEKLFF
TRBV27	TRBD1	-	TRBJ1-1	TGTGCCAGCAGTTTTGGGACAGCGAACACTGAAGCTTTCTTT	CASSFGTANTEAFF
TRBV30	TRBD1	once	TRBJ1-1	TGTGCCTGGGACAGGGGGACTAACACTGAAGCTTTCTTT	CAWDRGTNTEAFF
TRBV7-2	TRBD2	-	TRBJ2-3	TGTGCCAGCAGACGAGGACTAGCGGCTAGCACAGATACGCAGTATTTT	CASRRGLAASTDTQYF
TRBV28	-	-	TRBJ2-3	TGTGCCAGCAGTTTATTAGGGGGTAATACAGATACGCAGTATTTT	CASSLLGGNTDTQYF
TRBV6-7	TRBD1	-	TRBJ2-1	TGTGCCAGCACTCGGACAGGGGATATCTTGGCCTACAATGAGCAGTTCTTC	CASTRTGDILAYNEQFF
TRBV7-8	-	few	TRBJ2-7	TGTGCCAGCAGCTTAGCGTCCGGCGAGCAGTACTTC	CASSLASGEQYF
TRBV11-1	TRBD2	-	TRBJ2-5	TGTGCCAGCAGCCCCAAGGCGGGGGGGATCGAGACCCAGTACTTC	CASSPKAGGIETQYF
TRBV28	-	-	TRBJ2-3	TGTGCCAGCAGGGCCTTAACCGTTCAGTATTTT	CASRALTVQYF
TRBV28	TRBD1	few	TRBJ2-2	TGTGCCAGCAGTTGGACAGGGGAGAACACCGGGGAGCTGTTTTTT	CASSWTGENTGELFF
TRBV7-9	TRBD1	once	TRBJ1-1	TGTGCCAGCACCCCTATAGGGGGCGCGAGCACTGAAGCTTTCTTT	CASTPIGGASTEAFF
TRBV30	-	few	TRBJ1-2	TGTGCCTGGAGTGTAACAGGCGGCTATGGCTACACCTTC	CAWSVTGGYGYTF
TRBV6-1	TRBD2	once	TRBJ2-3	TGTGCCAGCAAACTAGCGGGGGTGGATACGCAGTATTTT	CASKLAGVDTQYF